The text below deals with one T cell receptor (beta chain). What it binds is not known. The record originates from a study of T cell responses to AZD1222 COVID-19 vaccine. Study details: Researchers grouped second doses given at about 4 or about 12 weeks into one pool. General observations from the study: Only a handful of AZD1222 recipients were seropositive at baseline.

V gave up 0 bases and J gave up 11 bases, with 17 bases separating them. Looked up from germline, CDR1 is SGHRS and CDR2 is YFSETQ. The CDR3 is 14 amino acids. TCRdb's table, derived via immunoSEQ multiplex PCR, lists solely in-frame clones and lacks some. The sample holds 150,000 to 200,000 clones, about 91% seen once. This specimen was peripheral blood, taken on day 0 of AZD1222 vaccination. The receptor comes from an adult in good health. This chain joins TRBV5-1 and TRBJ1-1; D remains unclear. The CDR3 region is CASSLEAGRASAFF. For the CDR3, the DNA is TGCGCCAGCAGCTTGGAGGCAGGCCGGGCGTCTGCTTTCTTT.